The following is a TCR beta chain sequence with its context. These data originate in a study of cytomegalovirus exposure and HLA in healthy donors. The overall study: Early released data comprised some 91 million unique TCRs from HLA-typed donors.

Germline CDR1 SGDLS, CDR2 YYNGEE. CDR3 size: 17 residues. Trimming cost V 3 bases and J 7 bases; bases outside gene matches: 13. Both 60 Vbeta primers and 13 Jbeta primers went into the PCR. TCRdb keeps only in-frame clones here, not all; method: immunoSEQ multiplex PCR. Found here are 93,000 or so clones, 76% of them singletons; the top ten hold around 10%. Sequencing was performed on PBMCs. The TCR was taken from a woman between 18 and 29 years old in good health and CMV-seropositive. This chain links TRBV9 with TRBJ1-6; 7 bases line up with TRBD1. In nucleotides, the CDR3 is TGTGCCAGCAGCGCACCCCCCCCGACAGGGACGAATTCACCCCTCCACTTT. Its translation is CASSAPPPTGTNSPLHF.